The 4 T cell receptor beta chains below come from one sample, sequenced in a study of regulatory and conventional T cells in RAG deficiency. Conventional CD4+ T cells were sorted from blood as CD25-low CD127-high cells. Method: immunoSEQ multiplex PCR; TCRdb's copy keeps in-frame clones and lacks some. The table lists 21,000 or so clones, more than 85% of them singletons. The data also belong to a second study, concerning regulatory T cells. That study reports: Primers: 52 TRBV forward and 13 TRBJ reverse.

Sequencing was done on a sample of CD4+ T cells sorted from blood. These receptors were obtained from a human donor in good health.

The CDR3 sequence: CASSESNQRNSPLHF. CDR3 nucleotide sequence: TGTGCCAGCAGTGAAAGCAATCAGCGGAATTCACCCCTCCACTTT. This sequence joins TRBV25-1 and TRBJ1-6; D gene ambiguous. V was pared by 2 bases and J by 7 bases, with 12 bases between. This CDR3 is built from 15 residues. Germline assignment: CDR1 MGHDK and CDR2 SYGVNS. Full variable domain (remainder filled in from reference TRBV25-1 and TRBJ1-6): EADIYQTPRYLVIGTGKKITLECSQTMGHDKMYWYQQDPGMELHLIHYSYGVNSTEKGDLSSESTVSRIRTEHFPLTLESARPSHTSQYLCASSESNQRNSPLHFGNGTRLTVT.

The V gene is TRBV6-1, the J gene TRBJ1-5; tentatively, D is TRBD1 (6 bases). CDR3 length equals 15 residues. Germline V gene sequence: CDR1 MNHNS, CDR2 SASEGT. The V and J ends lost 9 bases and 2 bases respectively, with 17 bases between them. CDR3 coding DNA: TGTGCCAGTGCAGGGGTAACGACGGGCAATCAGCCCCAGCATTTT. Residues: CASAGVTTGNQPQHF.

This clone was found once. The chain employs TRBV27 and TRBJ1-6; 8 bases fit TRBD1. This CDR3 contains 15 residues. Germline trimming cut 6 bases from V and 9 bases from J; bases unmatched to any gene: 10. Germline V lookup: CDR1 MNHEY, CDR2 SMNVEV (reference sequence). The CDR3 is CASRLAGGLGSPLHF. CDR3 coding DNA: TGTGCCAGCAGGCTGGCAGGGGGCCTGGGTTCACCCCTCCACTTT.

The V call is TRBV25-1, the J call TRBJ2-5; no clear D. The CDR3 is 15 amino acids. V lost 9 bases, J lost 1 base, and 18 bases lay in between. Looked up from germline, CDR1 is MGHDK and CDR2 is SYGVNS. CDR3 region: CASNPGRRSQETQYF. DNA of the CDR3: TGTGCCAGTAACCCCGGACGCCGGTCCCAAGAGACCCAGTACTTC.